The T cell receptor (beta chain) described here comes from a study of T cells after yellow fever vaccination. A single record per CDR3 protein comes from TCRdb applying MiXCR to the 5' RACE reads. This table holds 300,000 to 450,000 distinct CDR3 sequences, roughly 7.5% found once. The germline V gene has CDR1 SGHRS and CDR2 YFSETQ. Between the trimmed V and J ends, which lost 2 bases and 0 bases, there was a span of 6 bases. This CDR3 region has 13 residues. This clonotype has ten or more counts. Sample: PBMCs, taken roughly 46 days after the first yellow fever vaccination. The TCR was taken from a man between 18 and 29 years old who received the YFV17D yellow fever vaccine. This chain uses TRBV5-1 with TRBJ2-7; D gene uncertain. The CDR3 region has the DNA TGCGCCAGCAGCTTTTTCCCCTCCTACGAGCAGTACTTC. It translates to CASSFFPSYEQYF.